In its sample, the clone carrying this T cell receptor beta chain was seen a few times. These data originate in a study of cytomegalovirus exposure and HLA in healthy donors. Study-level background: The 100 million to 120 million unique TCR beta sequences, from approximately 170 million T cells, were found by an earlier analysis.

Germline trimming cut 5 bases from V and 4 bases from J; bases unmatched to any gene: 13. The CDR3 is 17 amino acids. CDR1 is SEHNR and CDR2 is FQNEAQ in the germline V gene (reference sequence). Primers: 60 Vbeta forward and 13 Jbeta reverse. This table comes from immunoSEQ multiplex PCR, and its TCRdb copy is limited to in-frame clones, with some not included. Here the sample spans tens of thousands of clones, 67% being singletons. The chain carries TRBV7-9 and TRBJ1-1; 10 bases align to TRBD1. This TCR came from a man in his thirties or forties in good health and CMV-seronegative. The sample taken for sequencing was PBMCs. CDR3 nucleotides: TGTGCCAGCAGCCCCGCCCGGGACAGGGGATGGGGCACTGAAGCTTTCTTT. Its protein product is CASSPARDRGWGTEAFF.